Sequencing of this T cell receptor beta chain was carried out in a study of HIV-infected children after antiretroviral therapy interruption. Turning to the study itself: Interruption group median age about 9.5 years; continuous group about 8 years.

RNA-based 3' RACE libraries used unique molecular identifiers. From the 3' RACE reads, TCRdb called clonotypes with MiXCR, one entry per CDR3 protein. The sample consists of fewer than 50,000 distinct CDR3 sequences, roughly 4.5% of them appearing once. Treatment meaning: PENTA 11 planned treatment interruption arm or continuous ART arm. V gave up 3 bases and J gave up 4 bases; unmatched junction bases: 5. The CDR3 runs to 15 residues. The TCR was taken from a pool of human donors with HIV. J is TRBJ2-1 and V is TRBV12-3 or TRBV12-4; 8 nucleotides align to TRBD2. Sequenced here: CD45RA+ CD4+ T cells from PBMCs, pooled from several time points, sampled from a donor given antiretroviral therapy, either interrupted or continuous. Stated subset: naive CD4+ CD45RA+ CD45RO- T cells. CDR3 amino acids: CASSFSGVGYNEQFF. The CDR3 nucleotides are TGTGCCAGCAGTTTTAGCGGGGTGGGATACAATGAGCAGTTCTTC.